This T cell receptor beta chain appears in the sequencing data of a study of control samples from healthy donors and cancer patients. V shed 3 bases and J shed 4 bases, with 13 bases lying between them. The CDR3 length is 13 residues. CDR1 and CDR2 (germline): DFQATT, SNEGSKA (reference sequence). Clones were sequenced by immunoSEQ multiplex PCR, and TCRdb holds only the in-frame ones, with some missing. Altogether some 200,000 clones are present, about 93% being singletons, with the ten largest covering almost 1.5%. V and J are TRBV20-1 and TRBJ2-7; possible D gene TRBD1, 6 bases. The receptor comes from a man younger than 35 in good health. The material sequenced was blood. The CDR3 bases are TGCAGTGCTAGTCATCAGGGGACGTACGAGCAGTACTTC. Amino acid sequence: CSASHQGTYEQYF.